The clone carrying this T cell receptor beta chain was seen a handful of times. What it binds is unknown. This sample was included in a study of response to subunit inactivated influenza vaccine. This CDR3 is built from 13 residues. The germline V gene encodes CDR1 ENHRY and CDR2 SYGVKD. The V end lost 11 bases, the J end lost 9 bases, and 20 bases lay between the germline ends. General study results and limits: Few additional T cells are recruited per seasonal influenza vaccination, authors suggested.

Each CDR3 protein is one row after TCRdb ran MiXCR on the RT-PCR reads. The data contain some 480,000 distinct CDR3 sequences, 9.5% to 13% of them singletons. Sequenced material: PBMCs from blood, taken roughly 46 days after vaccination. The chain is built from TRBV10-3 and TRBJ2-1; maybe TRBD1 (5 bases). The TCR was taken from a man between 50 and 59 years old who received an inactivated influenza vaccine. The CDR3 reads CAAKGLKSGEQFF. For the CDR3, the DNA is TGTGCCGCCAAGGGGCTAAAGTCTGGTGAGCAGTTCTTC.